This TCR beta chain was profiled in a study of blood T cell repertoires in COVID-19. Study at large: Collection of acute and convalescent COVID-19 samples took place in the United States, Italy and Spain.

A few counts support this clone. CDR1 and CDR2 (germline): MNHEY, SVGAGI. This CDR3 is built from 13 residues. Trimming took off 2 bases at V and 4 bases at J, with 6 bases between the two ends. TCRdb keeps only in-frame clones here, not all; method: immunoSEQ multiplex PCR. This table has around 250,000 clones, roughly 85% appearing once. The clonotype comes from a man aged 50 to 59 with active or convalescent COVID-19. Sequencing was carried out using peripheral blood. The genes are TRBV6-5 and TRBJ2-1; a possible D gene is TRBD1 (6 bases). The CDR3 sequence: CASSYRGYNEQFF. CDR3 DNA: TGTGCCAGCAGTTACAGGGGGTACAATGAGCAGTTCTTC.